This TCR beta chain was documented in a study of blood T cell repertoires in COVID-19 (dated by TCRdb to the early 2020s). The study in broad terms: Collaborator samples came from the United States, Italy and Spain and covered acute and convalescent phases of COVID-19. The samples were drawn from the first 160 participants of the ongoing ImmuneRACE study and from 1,200 or so subjects provided by 6 global collaborators. The material from the prospective study consisted of cDNA or gDNA derived from T cells, B-cell-depleted T cells, or PBMCs. The repertoires were released in a freely available public database meant as a resource for research on the immune response to SARS-CoV-2. The sample metadata nearly always contained a de-identified subject ID, COVID-19 status, age in years and sex. Where available, HLA class I and class II types were taken from metadata supplied by the sample provider and were not determined by assay-based typing. The dataset comprised deeply sampled blood TCRbeta repertoires from subjects exposed to, actively infected with, or recovered from COVID-19. Points the paper makes about the study in general: Clinical and demographic metadata were provided uncurated, with the amount varying by source and participant.

This clone has just a few counts. It lacks a known antigen. The record has no base qualities; no much larger clone is one base away. The germline V gene provides CDR1 SGHTA and CDR2 FQGNSA. Its CDR3 holds 16 amino acids, cysteine through phenylalanine. CDR3 DNA is the only sequence kept; it has 48 bases, read in frame from the first base. The V end gives up 5 bases and the J end 6 bases, leaving 10 bases in the junction not matched to a gene. The immunoSEQ Assay, a bias-controlled multiplex PCR, was used to amplify TCRbeta CDR3 regions from genomic DNA. The authors processed their data as follows. The number of nucleated cells in each sample was estimated from the amplification of reference gene primers within the assay. To quantify the absolute abundance of each unique TCRbeta CDR3 rearrangement, sequence reads were collapsed and filtered. For each sample, productive Simpson clonality was calculated as the square root of Simpson's diversity index over productive rearrangements. As stored in TCRdb, this immuneACCESS dataset retains in-frame rearrangements with V and J assigned. A fraction of the clones does not appear; measured against another copy, unresolved V genes explain less than half of the discrepancy, and the remainder lacks a known reason. V and J calls and clone size follow that table, whereas D and trimming were derived from the DNA. The sample includes about 83,000 clones, with roughly 89% observed a single time. Less than 6.5% of the sample goes to the ten largest clones.

Whole blood was collected in K2EDTA tubes by collaborating institutions according to the institutions' own protocols. For TCRbeta analysis, collaborator samples were shipped as frozen whole blood, as isolated PBMCs, or as DNA extracted from either sample type. Sample: peripheral blood. The chain links TRBV7-2 with TRBJ1-6; the junction holds 7 bases that match TRBD1. This receptor was taken from a man aged 60 to 69 with acute or convalescent COVID-19. In nucleotide form, the sequence is TGTGCCAGCAGCCGCCCAGGGGGTTCGGGTAATTCACCCCTCCACTTT. Its protein product is CASSRPGGSGNSPLHF.